This passage covers 22 T cell receptor beta chains from one sample sequenced in a study of CD8 T cells in ankylosing spondylitis. TCRdb reprocessed the 5' RACE reads with MiXCR, giving one entry per CDR3 protein. Of 200,000 to 250,000 distinct CDR3 sequences in the sample, under 8.5% are singletons; the top ten hold 4% to 5.5%. The sample consisted of blood, either unsorted or a sorted T cell fraction (not recorded which). The receptors originated from a female donor with ankylosing spondylitis or in good health (not recorded which).

This sequence joins TRBV4-2 and TRBJ2-7, with 11 bases aligning to TRBD2. The V segment lost 4 bases and the J segment 6 bases; nucleotides outside the gene matches: 11. This CDR3 has 16 residues. The germline CDR1 and CDR2 sequences are LGHNA and YNFKEQ. Here the CDR3 DNA reads TGTGCCAGCAGCCTCCTTACGGGACTAGCGGAAACCGAGCAGTACTTC. This sequence encodes CASSLLTGLAETEQYF.

This clonotype has at least ten counts. The V and J genes are TRBV20-1 and TRBJ2-4; either TRBD1 or TRBD2 may fit D (5 bases each). V dropped 6 bases and J dropped 2 bases, with 11 bases sitting between them. The CDR3 runs 13 residues. From germline, CDR1 is DFQATT and CDR2 SNEGSKA (reference sequence). In nucleotides, the CDR3 is TGCAGTGCCCGCCGGGGACCCAAAAACATTCAGTACTTC. This sequence encodes CSARRGPKNIQYF.

In its sample, this clonotype was seen many times. V and J are TRBV29-1 and TRBJ2-6; D gene uncertain. CDR1 and CDR2 from the germline V gene are SQVTM and ANQGSEA. V lost 3 bases and J lost 2, with 5 bases in between. This CDR3 region has 13 residues. CDR3 protein: CSVEATGANVLTF. The CDR3 bases are TGCAGCGTTGAGGCTACTGGGGCCAACGTCCTGACTTTC.

In its sample, this clonotype was seen many times. The chain combines TRBV29-1 with TRBJ2-1, with TRBD2 matching over 16 bases. The trim removed 5 bases at V and 5 bases at J, leaving 6 bases unmatched. The CDR3 totals 16 residues. Germline V gene data show CDR1 as SQVTM and CDR2 as ANQGSEA. CDR3 in amino acids: CSVRGLAGGMDNEQFF. For the CDR3, the DNA is TGCAGCGTTCGGGGACTAGCGGGAGGGATGGACAATGAGCAGTTCTTC.

The chain uses TRBV5-1 and TRBJ2-5; TRBD2 matches 7 bases. Trimming removed 1 base from V and 1 base from J; junction bases left unmatched: 7. CDR3 length equals 16 residues. Germline V lookup: CDR1 SGHRS, CDR2 YFSETQ. The CDR3 DNA follows: TGCGCCAGCAGCTTGTGGAGCGGGAATTCCCAAGAGACCCAGTACTTC. Amino acid sequence: CASSLWSGNSQETQYF.

This clonotype showed up many times. This sequence joins TRBV27 and TRBJ2-3; TRBD2 aligns across 9 bases. CDR3 size: 16 residues. V lost 5 bases, J lost 2 bases, and 8 bases stayed unmatched. The germline V gene encodes CDR1 MNHEY and CDR2 SMNVEV (reference sequence). CDR3 residues: CASSLIAGDYTDTQYF. The CDR3 bases are TGTGCCAGCAGTCTAATAGCGGGAGACTACACAGATACGCAGTATTTT.

This clonotype was seen ten or more times. The rearrangement joins TRBV5-1 to TRBJ1-5; 7 nucleotides line up with TRBD1. The CDR3 is made up of 17 amino acids. Germline V lookup: CDR1 SGHRS, CDR2 YFSETQ. V lost 4 bases and J lost 7; bases outside the gene matches: 17. This chain's CDR3 is CASSPDPQTGIGQPQHF. DNA for the CDR3: TGCGCCAGCAGCCCGGACCCCCAGACAGGGATAGGGCAGCCCCAGCATTTT.

This clonotype has at least ten counts. The chain recombines TRBV12-3 or TRBV12-4 with TRBJ1-1; unclear D gene. Trimming removed 2 bases from V and 7 bases from J, with 8 bases in between. The CDR3 sequence is 12 residues long. This chain's CDR3 is CASSLSWGEAFF. In nucleotides, the CDR3 is TGTGCCAGCAGTTTATCCTGGGGTGAAGCTTTCTTT.

This clonotype was detected many times. The V gene is TRBV12-3 or TRBV12-4, the J gene TRBJ1-5, with D possibly being TRBD1 (5 bases). V was cut by 5 bases and J by 5 bases, with 10 bases left in between. CDR3 length equals 13 residues. CDR3 DNA: TGTGCCAGCAGTGACAGTGACCATCAGCCCCAGCATTTT. Its translation is CASSDSDHQPQHF.

The table lists this clonotype with many counts. The chain has TRBV20-1 and TRBJ1-6; D uncertain. The CDR3 extends over 14 amino acids. V lost 4 bases and J 4 bases, leaving 11 bases between the germline ends. Germline CDR1 is DFQATT and CDR2 is SNEGSKA (reference sequence). CDR3 nucleotides: TGCAGTGCTATCGGAGGGCATTATAATTCACCCCTCCACTTT. Its translation: CSAIGGHYNSPLHF.

This clonotype was seen at least ten times. V and J are TRBV10-2 and TRBJ2-5; 8 bases are a match to TRBD2. Trimming cost V 3 bases and J 5 bases; bases outside gene matches: 5. Looked up from germline, CDR1 is WSHSY and CDR2 is SAAADI. The CDR3 loop spans 14 amino acids. CDR3 coding DNA: TGCGCCAGCAGTGAACGGGAGGGCCTGGAGACCCAGTACTTC. Translating it yields CASSEREGLETQYF.

The sample holds a few counts of this clonotype. The chain couples TRBV7-2 to TRBJ2-7; D is undetermined. CDR1 is SGHTA and CDR2 is FQGNSA in the germline V gene. CDR3 length: 14 amino acids. The V gene lost 0 bases and the J gene lost 5 bases, with 11 bases spanning the gap. CDR3 sequence (DNA): TGTGCCAGCAGCTTAGCCCACAAGAGGAACGAGCAGTACTTC. It codes for CASSLAHKRNEQYF.

V gene TRBV7-9 combines with J gene TRBJ2-3, with D unclear. The CDR3 covers 13 residues. V was clipped by 5 bases and J by 5 bases, with 11 bases between them. In germline, CDR1 is SEHNR, CDR2 FQNEAQ (reference sequence). Written as DNA, the CDR3 is TGTGCCAGCAGCACCGACCTGGGAGATACGCAGTATTTT. It is translated as CASSTDLGDTQYF. Variable domain in full (rest from reference TRBV7-9 and TRBJ2-3): DTGVSQNPRHKITKRGQNVTFRCDPISEHNRLYWYRQTLGQGPEFLTYFQNEAQLEKSRLLSDRFSAERPKGSFSTLEIQRTEQGDSAMYLCASSTDLGDTQYFGPGTRLTVL.

This clonotype appeared many times. The rearrangement joins TRBV5-1 to TRBJ2-2, with no clear D. CDR1 is SGHRS, CDR2 YFSETQ, per germline. Trimming removed 0 bases from V and 3 bases from J, with 3 bases in between. The CDR3 has 13 amino acids. CDR3 region: CASSLDHTGELFF. The CDR3 region has the DNA TGCGCCAGCAGCTTGGATCACACCGGGGAGCTGTTTTTT.

This clonotype was picked up many times. This chain uses TRBV30 with TRBJ2-1; 7 nucleotides line up with TRBD2. Trimming took 2 bases from V and 15 from J; bases not matched to a gene: 7. This CDR3 is built from 11 residues. Germline V gene data show CDR1 as GTSNPN and CDR2 as SVGIG (reference sequence). The CDR3 is CAWSLGGVRFF. In DNA form, the CDR3 reads TGTGCCTGGAGTTTGGGGGGGGTTCGGTTCTTC.

This clonotype was detected a few times. The genes are TRBV11-1 and TRBJ2-1; D tentatively fits TRBD1 or TRBD2 (6 bases each). Deletions cut 6 bases from V and 1 base from J, with 10 bases between. This CDR3 comprises 14 residues. Germline-derived CDR1 and CDR2 are SGHAT and FQDESV (reference sequence). The CDR3 DNA reads TGTGCCAGCAGAGGGGGGAGTTCCTACAATGAGCAGTTCTTC. Its protein is CASRGGSSYNEQFF.

Many counts were recorded for this clonotype. The chain links TRBV6-2 or TRBV6-3 to TRBJ2-4; D gene uncertain. Trimming left V 0 bases short and J 4 bases short, with 19 bases between. This CDR3 has 18 residues. Germline loops: CDR1 MNHEY, CDR2 SVGEGT. CDR3 in amino acids: CASSYSPESGRLKNIQYF. The CDR3 DNA is TGTGCCAGCAGTTACTCACCCGAGAGTGGCAGGCTAAAAAACATTCAGTACTTC.

This clonotype has ten or more counts. This sequence joins TRBV7-2 and TRBJ2-7; D unclear. The CDR3 is made up of 12 amino acids. Germline V gene lookup returns CDR1 SGHTA and CDR2 FQGNSA. V was clipped by 4 bases and J by 3 bases, with 7 bases between them. The DNA of the CDR3 is TGTGCCAGCAGCTCCGATTACTACGAGCAGTACTTC. It yields the protein CASSSDYYEQYF.

This clonotype was counted many times. The V and J genes are TRBV2 and TRBJ2-1; TRBD2 aligns across 8 bases. The germline V gene has CDR1 SNHLY and CDR2 FYNNEI. V trimming: 1 base; J trimming: 4 bases; junction bases outside the gene matches: 3. This CDR3 has 15 amino acids. The CDR3: CASSEETSVYNEQFF. The CDR3 DNA reads as TGTGCCAGCAGTGAAGAGACTAGCGTATACAATGAGCAGTTCTTC.

J is TRBJ1-2 and V is TRBV7-9; weak D call: TRBD1 (5 bases). The CDR3 has 12 amino acids. V shed 5 bases and J shed 5 bases, with 9 bases lying between them. In germline, CDR1 is SEHNR, CDR2 FQNEAQ (reference sequence). CDR3 sequence (DNA): TGTGCCAGCAGCGCGGGGGAATATGGCTACACCTTC. It codes for CASSAGEYGYTF.

This clonotype was counted ten times or more. The V gene is TRBV4-3, the J gene TRBJ2-1; 9 bases agree with TRBD2. There are 16 residues in the CDR3. CDR1 and CDR2 (germline): LGHNA, YSLEER. V shed 0 bases and J 5 bases; nucleotides not matched to a gene: 5. The CDR3 spells CASSQDASGRNNEQFF. CDR3 in DNA: TGCGCCAGCAGCCAAGATGCCAGCGGGAGGAACAATGAGCAGTTCTTC.

Many counts were recorded for this clonotype. The chain combines TRBV7-2 with TRBJ2-7; 16 nucleotides align to TRBD2. Germline trimming cut 5 bases from V and 5 bases from J; bases unmatched to any gene: 6. From germline, CDR1 is SGHTA and CDR2 FQGNSA. CDR3 length: 16 amino acids. CDR3 sequence (DNA): TGTGCCAGCAGCACCGGGACTAGCGGGAGGGCCAACGAGCAGTACTTC. This sequence encodes CASSTGTSGRANEQYF.